The next 23 T cell receptor beta chains were all read from a single sample in a study of T cell responses to AZD1222 COVID-19 vaccine (TCRdb year 2021). Libraries were prepared through the immunoSEQ multiplex PCR assay. TCRdb's version of the immuneACCESS table is confined to in-frame rearrangements and falls short of the full clone set. An unresolved V gene accounts for under half of the shortfall where checked; the remainder is of unknown origin. In this sample the table shows 110,000 to 150,000 clones, approximately 93% of which occur a single time. The top ten clonotypes cover less than 1% of the sample. In the paper's terms, the time point label means: baseline before first vaccination. The treatment or condition label of this sample denotes: meningococcal conjugate vaccine given as trial control. The source material was peripheral blood, sampled on day 0 of MenACWY control vaccination. The receptor source for this set is an adult in good health.

The chain recombines TRBV4-2 with TRBJ2-3; 7 nucleotides match TRBD2. CDR3 size: 14 residues. CDR1 is LGHNA and CDR2 is YNFKEQ in the germline V gene. V shed 2 bases, J shed 4 bases, and the junction held 3 bases outside the gene matches. The chain's CDR3 is CASSQREGPDTQYF. CDR3 nucleotides: TGTGCCAGCAGCCAAAGGGAGGGCCCAGATACGCAGTATTTT.

The chain joins TRBV5-1 to TRBJ2-3; 8 nucleotides align to TRBD1. With 3 bases clipped from V and 5 bases from J, the junction kept 11 bases outside the gene matches. There are 16 residues in the CDR3. From germline, CDR1 is SGHRS and CDR2 YFSETQ. The DNA of the CDR3 is TGCGCCAGCAGCTACCCCATGGACAGGGCGCAAGATACGCAGTATTTT. Amino acids: CASSYPMDRAQDTQYF.

The genes are TRBV5-4 and TRBJ1-1; 8 nucleotides agree with TRBD1. Germline V CDR1 and CDR2: SGHNT, YYREEE (reference sequence). V gave up 4 bases and J gave up 5 bases; unmatched junction bases: 16. CDR3 length: 17 amino acids. CDR3 nucleotides: TGTGCCAGCAGCATGAGACAGGGGAAAGAGACCTTAACTGAAGCTTTCTTT. As protein: CASSMRQGKETLTEAFF.

For this clone: Other nucleotide sequences in the sample specify the same CDR3. V usage is TRBV5-1 and J usage is TRBJ1-2; 9 bases map to TRBD1. V gave up 4 bases and J gave up 4 bases; unmatched junction bases: 2. This CDR3 is 13 amino acids long. CDR1 is SGHRS and CDR2 is YFSETQ in the germline V gene. The CDR3 region is CASSLDRGYGYTF. CDR3 sequence (DNA): TGCGCCAGCAGCCTGGACAGGGGCTATGGCTACACCTTC.

The chain recombines TRBV2 with TRBJ2-3, with D perhaps TRBD1 or TRBD2 (5 bases each). The germline V gene has CDR1 SNHLY and CDR2 FYNNEI. Trimming removed 7 bases at V and 2 bases at J, with 13 bases between. There are 14 residues in the CDR3. Here the CDR3 reads CASNLGRYTDTQYF. The DNA of the CDR3 is TGTGCCAGCAATTTGGGACGGTACACAGATACGCAGTATTTT.

This clone was detected only once. V is TRBV3-1 (or the pseudogene TRBV3-2) and J is TRBJ2-7; no reliable D call. Germline-derived CDR1 and CDR2 are LGHDT and YNNKEL (reference sequence). This CDR3 spans 11 amino acids. V gave up 0 bases and J gave up 7 bases, with 4 bases separating them. CDR3 bases: TGTGCCAGCAGCCAAGATAGGGAGCAGTACTTC. This encodes CASSQDREQYF.

The chain combines TRBV5-1 with TRBJ1-6; 7 bases agree with TRBD1. J was trimmed by 0 bases and V by 3 bases; bases with no gene match: 9. Germline CDR1 is SGHRS and CDR2 is YFSETQ. This CDR3 is 18 amino acids long. The CDR3: CASSYGTVKSSYNSPLHF. CDR3 bases: TGCGCCAGCAGCTACGGGACAGTAAAGAGCTCCTATAATTCACCCCTCCACTTT.

V usage is TRBV10-3 and J usage is TRBJ2-2; 9 nucleotides agree with TRBD1. The germline V gene has CDR1 ENHRY and CDR2 SYGVKD. The CDR3 is 16 residues long. V trimming: 5 bases; J trimming: 5 bases; junction bases outside the gene matches: 9. The CDR3 DNA follows: TGTGCCATCAGTCACTCTCCGGGACAGGGTACCGGGGAGCTGTTTTTT. Protein product: CAISHSPGQGTGELFF.

J is TRBJ1-3 and V is TRBV3-1 (or the pseudogene TRBV3-2); D is unclear. V was pared by 1 base and J by 0 bases, with 4 bases between. The V gene's germline CDR1 is LGHDT and CDR2 YNNKEL (reference sequence). The CDR3 extends over 14 amino acids. The CDR3 DNA reads as TGTGCCAGCAGCCAAGCCTACTCTGGAAACACCATATATTTT. It encodes CASSQAYSGNTIYF.

The chain combines TRBV7-9 with TRBJ1-6, with D perhaps matching TRBD1 (6 bases). The germline V and J ends were trimmed by 1 base and 10 bases, with 8 bases remaining between them. CDR3 length: 13 residues. CDR1 SEHNR and CDR2 FQNEAQ come from the germline V gene (reference sequence). CDR3 DNA: TGTGCCAGCAGCTTAGAGGGGGACTCACCCCTCCACTTT. Protein: CASSLEGDSPLHF.

The genes are TRBV5-8 and TRBJ2-1; TRBD1 aligns across 10 bases. The CDR3 has 16 amino acids. J gave up 6 bases and V 4 bases, and 10 bases lay outside the gene matches. Germline V CDR1 and CDR2: SGHTS, YDEGEE. The CDR3 sequence: CASSTAGTGVGNEQFF. Here the CDR3 DNA reads TGTGCCAGCAGCACGGCCGGGACAGGGGTAGGCAATGAGCAGTTCTTC.

The CDR3 DNA sequence: TGCAGCGTTGGGGCAGGGTGGGGGGTGGACACTGAAGCTTTCTTT. Its translation: CSVGAGWGVDTEAFF. This chain links TRBV29-1 with TRBJ1-1; D might be TRBD1 (5 bases). The germline V gene encodes CDR1 SQVTM and CDR2 ANQGSEA. CDR3 size: 15 residues. The V end lost 4 bases, the J end lost 3 bases, and 18 bases lay between the germline ends.

The J gene is TRBJ2-1, the V gene TRBV13; TRBD2 aligns across 8 bases. V lost 4 bases and J lost 8; bases outside the gene matches: 16. The CDR3 totals 17 residues. In germline, CDR1 is PRHDT, CDR2 FYEKMQ (reference sequence). CDR3 nucleotides: TGTGCCAGCAGCTCCCCGGTGAGGCTAGCGGGTCGGGATGAGCAGTTCTTC. This sequence encodes CASSSPVRLAGRDEQFF.

The sample holds a few counts of this clone. V and J are TRBV7-9 and TRBJ1-1; TRBD1 might be the D (5 bases). The CDR3 has 12 amino acids. Trimming shortened V by 3 bases and J by 11 bases, and 13 bases separated the two germline ends. Germline V gene data show CDR1 as SEHNR and CDR2 as FQNEAQ (reference sequence). The CDR3 reads CASSFVGGEAFF. CDR3 nucleotides: TGTGCCAGCAGCTTCGTGGGAGGGGAGGCTTTCTTT.

This clone has a handful of counts. The chain links TRBV29-1 to TRBJ1-1; D is perhaps TRBD1 (6 bases). Deletions cut 3 bases from V and 2 bases from J, with 13 bases between. Germline V gene lookup returns CDR1 SQVTM and CDR2 ANQGSEA. CDR3 size: 14 residues. In DNA, the CDR3 is TGCAGCGTTGACGGTTCAGGGGTAAACACTGAAGCTTTCTTT. Its protein product is CSVDGSGVNTEAFF.

CDR3 in DNA: TGTGCCAGCAGCTTGAACCGGGACAGATACTACGAGCAGTACTTC. It codes for CASSLNRDRYYEQYF. This chain connects TRBV11-2 to TRBJ2-7; 7 nucleotides match TRBD1. The CDR3 extends over 15 amino acids. Germline V gives CDR1 SGHAT, CDR2 FQNNGV. The junction had 8 bases not matched to a gene; V was cut back by 3 bases and J by 3 bases.

This chain connects TRBV10-3 to TRBJ2-1, with 7 bases lining up with TRBD1. The CDR3 length is 15 residues. The junction had 7 bases not matched to a gene; V was cut back by 2 bases and J by 6 bases. The V gene's germline CDR1 is ENHRY and CDR2 SYGVKD. The CDR3 sequence is CAISEAYRGGNEQFF. The CDR3 bases are TGTGCCATCAGTGAGGCTTACAGGGGTGGCAATGAGCAGTTCTTC.

The rearrangement uses TRBV4-1 and TRBJ1-3, with TRBD1 identical over 8 bases. This CDR3 is 15 amino acids long. Trimming removed 4 bases from V and 4 bases from J; junction bases left unmatched: 6. Germline V gene data show CDR1 as MGHRA and CDR2 as YSYEKL. This CDR3 reads CASSLRTGPGNTIYF. DNA for the CDR3: TGCGCCAGCAGCCTTCGGACAGGGCCAGGAAACACCATATATTTT.

V usage is TRBV11-2 and J usage is TRBJ1-1; 8 bases agree with TRBD1. CDR3 length: 12 amino acids. The germline V gene has CDR1 SGHAT and CDR2 FQNNGV. CDR3 nucleotides: TGTGCAGTAGGACAGGGGAACACTGAAGCTTTCTTT. Protein product: CAVGQGNTEAFF.

This sequence joins TRBV24-1 and TRBJ2-2; 9 bases line up with TRBD1. Germline CDR1 and CDR2: KGHDR and SFDVKD. This CDR3 comprises 16 residues. With 3 bases clipped from V and 4 bases from J, the junction kept 5 bases outside the gene matches. As DNA, the CDR3 is TGTGCCACCAGTGATCCGGGACAGGGCATCACCGGGGAGCTGTTTTTT. Translation: CATSDPGQGITGELFF.

This clone came up once. The V call is TRBV3-1 (or the pseudogene TRBV3-2), the J call TRBJ1-5, with D hard to call. Trimming cost V 4 bases and J 3 bases, with 10 bases left between them. CDR1 LGHDT and CDR2 YNNKEL come from the germline V gene (reference sequence). This CDR3 is 14 amino acids long. CDR3 in amino acids: CASSPGVINQPQHF. The CDR3 coding sequence is TGTGCCAGCAGCCCTGGAGTGATCAATCAGCCCCAGCATTTT.

The J gene is TRBJ2-5, the V gene TRBV20-1, with 10 positions matching TRBD1. Germline V CDR1 and CDR2: DFQATT, SNEGSKA (reference sequence). J gave up 4 bases and V 4 bases, and 3 bases lay outside the gene matches. The CDR3 has 13 amino acids. This CDR3 is CSATDRGRETQYF. The CDR3 region has the DNA TGCAGTGCTACTGACAGGGGGCGAGAGACCCAGTACTTC.

The chain couples TRBV14 to TRBJ1-4; D not certain. The CDR3 totals 13 residues. V was clipped by 4 bases and J by 7 bases, with 10 bases between them. Germline-derived CDR1 and CDR2 are SGHDN and FVKESK. DNA of the CDR3: TGTGCCAGCAGCCCGCAGATAGGTGAAAAACTGTTTTTT. This gives the protein CASSPQIGEKLFF. The complete variable domain, with remaining parts taken from reference TRBV14 and TRBJ1-4, reads EAGVTQFPSHSVIEKGQTVTLRCDPISGHDNLYWYRRVMGKEIKFLLHFVKESKQDESGMPNNRFLAERTGGTYSTLKVQPAELEDSGVYFCASSPQIGEKLFFGSGTQLSVL.